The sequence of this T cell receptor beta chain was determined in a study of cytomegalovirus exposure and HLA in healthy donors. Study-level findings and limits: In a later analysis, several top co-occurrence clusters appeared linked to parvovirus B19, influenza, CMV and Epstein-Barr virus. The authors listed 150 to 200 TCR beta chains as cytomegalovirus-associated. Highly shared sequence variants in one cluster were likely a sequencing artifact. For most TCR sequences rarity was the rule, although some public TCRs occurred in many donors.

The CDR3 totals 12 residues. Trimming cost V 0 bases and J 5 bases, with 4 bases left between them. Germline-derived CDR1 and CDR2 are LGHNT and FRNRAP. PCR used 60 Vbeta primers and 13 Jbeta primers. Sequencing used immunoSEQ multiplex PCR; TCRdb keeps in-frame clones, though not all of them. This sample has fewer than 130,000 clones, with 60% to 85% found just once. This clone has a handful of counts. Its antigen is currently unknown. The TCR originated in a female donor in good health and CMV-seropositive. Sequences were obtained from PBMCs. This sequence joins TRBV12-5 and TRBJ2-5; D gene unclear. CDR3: CASGLVLETQYF. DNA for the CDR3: TGTGCTAGTGGTTTGGTACTTGAGACCCAGTACTTC.